This T cell receptor beta chain was captured by sequencing in a study of shared clonotypes between healthy human individuals. General observations from the study: Around 5% of naive CD4 clonotypes were common to a handful of donors.

Concerning this clone itself: What it binds is unknown.

Naive CD8 cells were CD45RO-negative, positively selected for CCR7, excluding terminally differentiated effector memory CD45RA+ cells. Profiling relied on immunoSEQ multiplex PCR, and the TCRdb table lists in-frame clones only, not all of them. Among roughly 890,000 clones listed, around 92% were seen once. Sample: naive CD8+ T cells sorted from blood. This receptor was obtained from a man aged 25 to 40 in good health.

CDR3 sequence reads: CASSLSAGSNTGELFF. In DNA form, the CDR3 reads TGTGCCAGCAGCTTATCAGCGGGATCGAACACCGGGGAGCTGTTTTTT. V and J are TRBV13 and TRBJ2-2, with 7 bases lining up with TRBD2. Trimming cost V 2 bases and J 0 bases; bases outside gene matches: 3. The CDR3 runs 16 residues. From germline, CDR1 is PRHDT and CDR2 FYEKMQ (reference sequence).